This TCR beta chain derives from a study of blood T cell repertoires in COVID-19. On the study more broadly: COVID-19 samples from acute and convalescent phases originated in the United States, Italy and Spain. PBMCs, B-cell-depleted T cells, or T cells provided the cDNA or gDNA that made up the material.

In its sample, this clone was seen once. Trimming took off 5 bases at V and 5 bases at J, with 19 bases between the two ends. Germline CDR1 reads MNHEY; CDR2 reads SMNVEV (reference sequence). The CDR3 extends over 16 amino acids. Only in-frame clones appear in the TCRdb table, and some are missing; sequencing was by immunoSEQ multiplex PCR. The sample holds some 360,000 clones, roughly 89% seen once. The rearrangement joins TRBV27 to TRBJ2-1, with D maybe TRBD2 (7 bases). Sequenced: peripheral blood. The receptor's source is a woman between 55 and 75 years old with COVID-19, enrolled during active disease. For the CDR3, the DNA is TGTGCCAGCAGTCAGGACCCCCGGGGGGCAAACAATGAGCAGTTCTTC. Protein: CASSQDPRGANNEQFF.